The rows below give T cell receptor beta chains drawn from one sample of a study of T-cell reconstitution after alpha-beta-depleted transplantation in children. TCRdb reprocessed the PCR reads via MiXCR and lists one record per CDR3 protein. The table includes about 400,000 distinct CDR3 sequences, around 20% detected once. This sample comprised PBMCs from the stem cell graft donor, obtained from the stem cell graft. Receptors were obtained from a human donor who donated a stem cell graft to a child with acute myeloid leukemia. The CDR3 runs from the conserved cysteine through the conserved F or W. Fields, in order: clone size, J gene, V gene, CDR3 length, D gene, CDR3 protein, CDR3 DNA. The D gene is left open where the match is weak. Expanded clones are given a class, and other clones once, few, many or no size at all.

>.|TRBJ2-7|TRBV11-1|18|TRBD2
CASAPPGLAGPAPYEQYF
TGTGCCAGCGCACCGCCGGGACTAGCGGGTCCCGCCCCCTACGAGCAGTACTTC
>few|TRBJ2-7|TRBV10-3|14|TRBD2
CAISEKASGYEQYF
TGTGCCATCAGTGAGAAGGCTAGCGGATACGAGCAGTACTTC
>.|TRBJ2-5|TRBV7-2|15|.
CASSLTRGTQETQYF
TGTGCCAGCAGCTTAACTCGAGGGACCCAAGAGACCCAGTACTTC
>.|TRBJ2-7|TRBV12-3/TRBV12-4|12|.
CASSPNPSEQYF
TGTGCCAGCAGTCCCAATCCGTCCGAGCAGTACTTC
>.|TRBJ2-7|TRBV5-1|16|.
CASSLSYFGNSYEQYF
TGCGCCAGCAGCTTGTCGTATTTTGGGAACTCCTACGAGCAGTACTTC
>.|TRBJ1-2|TRBV24-1|13|.
CATSDPGLRGYTF
TGTGCCACCAGTGACCCGGGACTGCGGGGCTACACCTTC
>few|TRBJ2-7|TRBV24-1|14|TRBD2
CATSDGTSGYEQYF
TGTGCCACCAGTGATGGTACTAGCGGCTACGAGCAGTACTTC
>many|TRBJ2-2|TRBV6-5|14|.
CASSYSGFAGELFF
TGTGCCAGCAGTTACTCAGGGTTCGCCGGGGAGCTGTTTTTT
>many|TRBJ2-5|TRBV20-1|15|.
CTLPLSGTYQETQYF
TGCACACTCCCCCTTAGTGGTACCTACCAAGAGACCCAGTACTTC
>few|TRBJ1-1|TRBV5-1|14|.
CASSSRTKNTEAFF
TGCGCCAGCAGCTCGAGGACGAAGAACACTGAAGCTTTCTTT
>many|TRBJ2-7|TRBV20-1|13|.
CSAWTYDSYEQYF
TGCAGTGCGTGGACCTACGACTCCTACGAGCAGTACTTC
>few|TRBJ2-7|TRBV12-5|11|.
CASGLGYEQYF
TGTGCTAGTGGTTTGGGGTACGAGCAGTACTTC
>.|TRBJ1-4|TRBV15|14|.
CATSRAATNEKLFF
TGTGCCACCAGCAGAGCCGCAACTAATGAAAAACTGTTTTTT
>few|TRBJ2-3|TRBV4-1|13|.
CASSQVRADTQYF
TGCGCCAGCAGCCAAGTCAGGGCAGATACGCAGTATTTT
>.|TRBJ2-5|TRBV12-3/TRBV12-4|15|TRBD1
CAPPTGERGQETQYF
TGTGCCCCCCCGACAGGGGAGAGGGGCCAAGAGACCCAGTACTTC
>.|TRBJ2-1|TRBV6-1|13|.
CASRAASYNEQFF
TGTGCCAGCAGAGCGGCCTCCTACAATGAGCAGTTCTTC
>.|TRBJ1-2|TRBV12-3/TRBV12-4|15|TRBD1
CASSHRDRVSYGYTF
TGTGCCAGCAGCCACCGGGACAGGGTTTCCTATGGCTACACCTTC
>many|TRBJ1-2|TRBV29-1|14|.
CSAGSGPAGYGYTF
TGCAGCGCCGGAAGCGGACCGGCAGGGTATGGCTACACCTTC
>.|TRBJ2-1|TRBV2|19|TRBD1
CASSLQALAGGISYNEQFF
TGTGCCAGCAGTTTGCAAGCCTTGGCAGGGGGCATCTCCTACAATGAGCAGTTCTTC
>few|TRBJ2-3|TRBV29-1|12|.
CSRSDGTDTQYF
TGCAGCCGCTCGGACGGCACAGATACGCAGTATTTT
>few|TRBJ2-3|TRBV4-1|15|TRBD2
CASSQDAGDTDTQYF
TGCGCCAGCAGCCAAGATGCGGGAGACACAGATACGCAGTATTTT
>.|TRBJ2-2|TRBV10-3|14|TRBD2
CAHGGSANTGELFF
TGTGCCCACGGGGGGAGCGCGAACACCGGGGAGCTGTTTTTT
>.|TRBJ2-1|TRBV7-7|15|TRBD2
CASSLTASGRNEQFF
TGTGCCAGCAGCTTAACCGCTAGCGGGAGAAATGAGCAGTTCTTC
>few|TRBJ1-3|TRBV28|15|.
CASSLGPNHGNTIYF
TGTGCCAGCAGTTTAGGACCTAACCATGGAAACACCATATATTTT
>few|TRBJ2-1|TRBV28|11|.
CATKISYEQFF
TGTGCCACCAAGATATCGTATGAGCAGTTCTTC
>.|TRBJ2-2|TRBV5-1|18|TRBD2
CASSLGETGGANTGELFF
TGCGCCAGCAGCTTGGGCGAAACGGGAGGGGCGAACACCGGGGAGCTGTTTTTT
>few|TRBJ2-5|TRBV5-1|14|.
CASRGGTFQETQYF
TGCGCCAGCAGAGGTGGGACATTCCAAGAGACCCAGTACTTC
>.|TRBJ1-2|TRBV6-1|12|.
CASSEVTYGYTF
TGTGCCAGCAGTGAAGTGACCTATGGCTACACCTTC
>many|TRBJ2-1|TRBV5-1|13|.
CASSLAQYNEQFF
TGCGCCAGCAGCTTGGCCCAATACAATGAGCAGTTCTTC
>few|TRBJ2-7|TRBV2|11|.
CASGVSYEQYF
TGTGCCAGCGGAGTCTCTTACGAGCAGTACTTC
>few|TRBJ2-1|TRBV28|17|TRBD2
CASSSSGASGDYNEQFF
TGTGCCAGCAGTTCCTCCGGGGCTAGCGGGGATTACAATGAGCAGTTCTTC
>few|TRBJ2-1|TRBV13|16|.
CASSLYGRVTHNEQFF
TGTGCCAGCAGCTTATATGGGCGGGTTACCCACAATGAGCAGTTCTTC
>.|TRBJ1-4|TRBV20-1|14|TRBD1
CSASAGQPNEKLFF
TGCAGTGCTAGCGCGGGACAGCCTAATGAAAAACTGTTTTTT
>many|TRBJ2-5|TRBV12-3/TRBV12-4|11|.
CASSLQETQYF
TGTGCCAGCAGTTTACAAGAGACCCAGTACTTC
>.|TRBJ2-7|TRBV20-1|13|TRBD1
CSAASGGVYEQYF
TGCAGTGCCGCATCAGGGGGCGTCTACGAGCAGTACTTC
>many|TRBJ1-1|TRBV29-1|13|TRBD1
CSVWTGSDTEAFF
TGCAGCGTCTGGACAGGTAGCGACACTGAAGCTTTCTTT
>.|TRBJ1-1|TRBV12-3/TRBV12-4|15|TRBD1
CASTVDRPLNTEAFF
TGTGCCAGCACCGTGGACAGGCCCCTGAACACTGAAGCTTTCTTT
>.|TRBJ1-5|TRBV12-3/TRBV12-4|15|TRBD1
CASSSTGTGYQPQHF
TGTGCCAGCAGTTCTACCGGGACAGGGTATCAGCCCCAGCATTTT
>many|TRBJ2-7|TRBV4-3|13|TRBD2
CASSVGLVYEQYF
TGCGCCAGCAGCGTCGGACTAGTCTACGAGCAGTACTTC
>few|TRBJ2-3|TRBV24-1|16|TRBD2
CATSDRAGPPPDTQYF
TGTGCCACCAGTGACCGAGCGGGACCCCCCCCAGATACGCAGTATTTT
>many|TRBJ2-3|TRBV5-1|11|.
CASRQGHTQYF
TGCGCCAGCAGGCAGGGGCATACGCAGTATTTT
>many|TRBJ1-1|TRBV29-1|16|.
CSGTKQGFAVNTEAFF
TGCAGCGGGACAAAGCAGGGGTTTGCAGTGAACACTGAAGCTTTCTTT
>.|TRBJ2-1|TRBV5-1|14|.
CASSLSGSPNLGSF
TGCGCCAGCAGCTTGTCCGGGAGTCCGAACCTAGGGTCCTTC
>.|TRBJ1-1|TRBV11-2|19|TRBD1
CASSLVLQNRGYRDTEAFF
TGTGCCAGCAGCTTAGTCCTCCAAAACAGGGGGTATAGGGACACTGAAGCTTTCTTT
>many|TRBJ2-2|TRBV6-2/TRBV6-3|14|TRBD1
CASSSDRGPGELFF
TGTGCCAGCAGTTCCGACAGGGGCCCCGGGGAGCTGTTTTTT
>many|TRBJ2-7|TRBV20-1|13|TRBD2
CSARRGLVYEQYF
TGCAGTGCTAGGCGGGGACTAGTCTACGAGCAGTACTTC
>many|TRBJ1-1|TRBV29-1|14|TRBD1
CSVDRGRGGTEAFF
TGCAGCGTCGACAGGGGGAGGGGTGGCACTGAAGCTTTCTTT
>many|TRBJ2-5|TRBV20-1|13|.
CSAIADYQETQYF
TGCAGTGCTATAGCGGACTACCAAGAGACCCAGTACTTC